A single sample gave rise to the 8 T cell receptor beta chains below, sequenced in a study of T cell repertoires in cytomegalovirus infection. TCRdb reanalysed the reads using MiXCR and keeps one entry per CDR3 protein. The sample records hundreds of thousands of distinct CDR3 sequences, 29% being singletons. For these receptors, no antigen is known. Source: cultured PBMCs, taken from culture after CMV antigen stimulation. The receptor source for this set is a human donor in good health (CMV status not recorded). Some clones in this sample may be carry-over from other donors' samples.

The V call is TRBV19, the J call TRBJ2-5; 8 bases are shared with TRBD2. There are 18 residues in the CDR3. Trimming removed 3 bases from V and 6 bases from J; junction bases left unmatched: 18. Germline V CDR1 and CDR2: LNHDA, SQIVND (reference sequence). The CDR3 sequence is CASSISSTRFLAGKTQYF. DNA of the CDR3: TGTGCCAGTAGTATCTCATCAACGCGGTTTCTAGCGGGCAAGACCCAGTACTTC.

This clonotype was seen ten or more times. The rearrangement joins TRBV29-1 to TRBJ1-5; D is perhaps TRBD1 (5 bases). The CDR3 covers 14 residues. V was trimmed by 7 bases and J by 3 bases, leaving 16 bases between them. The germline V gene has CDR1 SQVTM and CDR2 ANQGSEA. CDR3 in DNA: TGCAGCGCGGCCGGGACGGATCCCAATCAGCCCCAGCATTTT. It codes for CSAAGTDPNQPQHF.

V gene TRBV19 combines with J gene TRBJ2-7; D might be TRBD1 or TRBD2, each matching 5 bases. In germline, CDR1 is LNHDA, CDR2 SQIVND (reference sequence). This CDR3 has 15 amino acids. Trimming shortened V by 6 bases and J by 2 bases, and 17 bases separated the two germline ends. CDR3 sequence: CASRTGTSPTYEQYF. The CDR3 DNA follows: TGTGCCAGTAGAACCGGGACCTCCCCTACCTACGAGCAGTACTTC.

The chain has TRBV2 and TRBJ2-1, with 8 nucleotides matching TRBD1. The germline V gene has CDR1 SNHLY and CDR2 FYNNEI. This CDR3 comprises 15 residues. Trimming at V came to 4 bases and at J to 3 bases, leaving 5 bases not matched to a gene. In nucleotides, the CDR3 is TGTGCCAGCAGTGCGCGGACAGGGATCTACAATGAGCAGTTCTTC. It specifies CASSARTGIYNEQFF.

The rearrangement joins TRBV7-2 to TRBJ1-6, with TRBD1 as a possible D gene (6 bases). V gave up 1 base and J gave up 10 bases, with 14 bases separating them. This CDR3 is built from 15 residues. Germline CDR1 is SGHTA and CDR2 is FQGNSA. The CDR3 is CASSLGAGAGSPLHF. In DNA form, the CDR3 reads TGTGCCAGCAGCTTAGGTGCAGGGGCAGGGTCACCCCTCCACTTT.

The CDR3 is CAISDYYEQYF. Written as DNA, the CDR3 is TGTGCCATCAGTGATTACTACGAGCAGTACTTC. J is TRBJ2-7 and V is TRBV10-3; D call uncertain. The ends were cut back, 3 bases at V and 3 bases at J, with 3 bases in the middle. CDR1 is ENHRY, CDR2 SYGVKD, per germline. The CDR3 spans 11 residues.

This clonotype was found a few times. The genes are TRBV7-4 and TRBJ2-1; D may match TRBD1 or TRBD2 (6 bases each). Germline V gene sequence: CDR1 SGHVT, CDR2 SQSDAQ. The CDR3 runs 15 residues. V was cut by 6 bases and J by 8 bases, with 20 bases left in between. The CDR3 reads CASSSRGTGEDEQFF. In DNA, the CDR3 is TGTGCCAGCAGTTCCAGGGGAACGGGAGAGGATGAGCAGTTCTTC. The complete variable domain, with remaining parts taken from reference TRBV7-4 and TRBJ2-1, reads GAGVSQSPRYKVAKRGRDVALRCDSISGHVTLYWYRQTLGQGSEVLTYSQSDAQRDKSGRPSGRFSAERPERSVSTLKIQRTEQGDSAVYLCASSSRGTGEDEQFFGPGTRLTVL.

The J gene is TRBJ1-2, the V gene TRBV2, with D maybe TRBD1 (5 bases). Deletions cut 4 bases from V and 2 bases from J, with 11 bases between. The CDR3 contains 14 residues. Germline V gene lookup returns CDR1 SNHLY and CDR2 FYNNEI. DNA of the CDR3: TGTGCCAGCAGTGTTCGGGACCCCAACTATGGCTACACCTTC. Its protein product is CASSVRDPNYGYTF.